The 18 T cell receptor beta chains below were found in one sample sequenced in a study of T cells in Graves' hyperthyroidism and ophthalmopathy. The source material, RNA transcripts, was used to amplify TCR beta CDR3 regions. Initially, a first-round RT-PCR of the TCR CDR3 employed the HTBI primer set. TCRdb re-derived calls from the multiplex PCR reads in MiXCR, one entry per CDR3 protein. The data hold around 580,000 distinct CDR3 sequences, with more than 45% observed a single time. Sequenced sample: peripheral blood or thyroid tissue (not recorded which). Every receptor here comes from a woman younger than 30 with Graves' hyperthyroidism.

This clonotype was seen at least ten times. The chain uses TRBV2 and TRBJ2-2; TRBD1 matches 10 bases. Germline V lookup: CDR1 SNHLY, CDR2 FYNNEI. This CDR3 has 16 amino acids. V lost 2 bases and J lost 1; bases outside the gene matches: 1. The CDR3: CASSERDRGNTGELFF. The CDR3 nucleotides read TGTGCCAGCAGTGAAAGGGACAGGGGGAACACCGGGGAGCTGTTTTTT.

This sequence joins TRBV7-2 and TRBJ1-5; D unclear. The CDR3 runs to 13 residues. V was clipped by 7 bases and J by 11 bases, with 18 bases between them. The V gene's germline CDR1 is SGHTA and CDR2 FQGNSA. CDR3 coding DNA: TGTGCCAGCACCGTTGGGTGGAAGGAGACCCAGCATTTT. It translates to CASTVGWKETQHF.

The V call is TRBV2, the J call TRBJ2-3, with D possibly TRBD2 on 7 matching bases. The CDR3 has 16 residues. Germline assignment: CDR1 SNHLY and CDR2 FYNNEI. The V end was cut by 2 bases, the J end by 0 bases, with 12 bases between. CDR3 loop: CASSERGASSTDTQYF. The CDR3 DNA follows: TGTGCCAGCAGTGAACGGGGGGCGTCTAGCACAGATACGCAGTATTTT.

This clonotype was seen more than once but under ten times. V is TRBV24-1 and J is TRBJ1-2; D is possibly TRBD1 (5 bases). Trimming left V 2 bases short and J 0 bases short, with 18 bases between. This CDR3 has 18 residues. The germline CDR1 and CDR2 sequences are KGHDR and SFDVKD. This CDR3 is CATSDSLGTDHSNYGYTF. The CDR3 nucleotides read TGTGCCACCAGTGATTCGCTCGGGACGGACCACTCTAACTATGGCTACACCTTC.

Points on this clonotype: This may come from a read error, since a much larger clone is one base off. V usage is TRBV2 and J usage is TRBJ2-5; no definite D call. This CDR3 is 12 amino acids long. The germline V gene has CDR1 SNHLY and CDR2 FYNNEI. The CDR3 nucleotides read TGTGACAGCAGCCATAGTCAAGAGACCCAGTACTTC. It yields the protein CDSSHSQETQYF.

V gene TRBV29-1 combines with J gene TRBJ2-7; TRBD2 matches 9 bases. From germline, CDR1 is SQVTM and CDR2 ANQGSEA. With V trimmed by 7 bases and J by 6 bases, 16 bases remained unmatched. There are 15 residues in the CDR3. CDR3 amino acids: CSASSLRGGTLEQYF. In DNA, the CDR3 is TGCAGCGCCAGCAGCTTGCGGGGGGGAACCCTCGAGCAGTACTTC.

This clonotype showed up just once. The rearrangement uses TRBV20-1 and TRBJ1-2; TRBD1 matches at 9 bases. Germline CDR1 reads DFQATT; CDR2 reads SNEGSKA (reference sequence). The junction had 3 bases not matched to a gene; V was cut back by 3 bases and J by 1 base. The CDR3 consists of 14 residues. CDR3 nucleotides: TGCAGTGCTAGCCGGGACAGGGATAACTATGGCTACACCTTC. Protein product: CSASRDRDNYGYTF.

V and J are TRBV19 and TRBJ2-2, with 7 bases lining up with TRBD2. Germline V lookup: CDR1 LNHDA, CDR2 SQIVND (reference sequence). The CDR3 has 14 amino acids. Trimming cost V 4 bases and J 4 bases; bases outside gene matches: 3. The CDR3 bases are TGTGCCAGTAGTAGGGGGGGAATCACCGGGGAGCTGTTTTTT. It is translated as CASSRGGITGELFF.

This chain connects TRBV5-8 to TRBJ1-2; 7 positions match TRBD1. This CDR3 contains 16 residues. Germline V gene sequence: CDR1 SGHTS, CDR2 YDEGEE. After removal of 4 bases from V and 1 base from J, the junction contained 10 bases not matched to a gene. The CDR3 region is CASSRRDSKLNYGYTF. The CDR3, as DNA: TGTGCCAGCAGCCGTAGGGACAGCAAACTTAACTATGGCTACACCTTC.

J is TRBJ1-3 and V is TRBV20-1; D ambiguous. Germline assignment: CDR1 DFQATT and CDR2 SNEGSKA (reference sequence). The germline V and J ends were trimmed by 1 base and 0 bases, with 19 bases remaining between them. CDR3 length: 18 residues. This CDR3 reads CSARAPPRRTDSGNTIYF. Here the CDR3 DNA reads TGCAGTGCTAGAGCCCCCCCAAGGCGGACGGACTCTGGAAACACCATATATTTT.

This clonotype turned up a few times. The genes are TRBV30 and TRBJ1-1; TRBD1 agrees at 9 bases. V trimming: 2 bases; J trimming: 7 bases; junction bases outside the gene matches: 11. The CDR3 runs 15 residues. Per germline, CDR1 GTSNPN and CDR2 SVGIG (reference sequence). CDR3: CAWSLKGTGYNEAFF. The CDR3 DNA is TGTGCCTGGAGTCTTAAGGGGACAGGGTACAATGAAGCTTTCTTT.

CDR3 sequence (DNA): TGTGCCACCAGCAGAGAAGTAGGGATTAGCTACACCTTC. Amino acids: CATSREVGISYTF. The chain employs TRBV15 and TRBJ1-2; D is ambiguous. This CDR3 region has 13 residues. Germline V gene lookup returns CDR1 LNHNV and CDR2 YYDKDF (reference sequence). Trimming pared 0 bases from V and 9 bases from J, leaving 11 bases between.

This clonotype occurred many times. The V gene is TRBV9, the J gene TRBJ2-2, with 8 bases that match TRBD2. The ends lost 2 bases at V and 0 bases at J; junction bases unmatched: 9. The CDR3 extends over 18 amino acids. CDR1 and CDR2 from the germline V gene are SGDLS and YYNGEE. The CDR3 loop is CASSVTSDLRTNTGELFF. The CDR3 DNA sequence: TGTGCCAGCAGCGTGACTAGCGACCTGAGGACGAACACCGGGGAGCTGTTTTTT.

The genes are TRBV28 and TRBJ2-2, with 8 positions matching TRBD2. Germline V gives CDR1 MDHEN, CDR2 SYDVKM. Germline trimming cut 5 bases from V and 6 bases from J; bases unmatched to any gene: 11. The CDR3 totals 16 residues. CDR3 in amino acids: CASSPAGSGVSGELFF. As DNA, the CDR3 is TGTGCCAGCAGTCCGGCGGGTAGCGGGGTCTCCGGGGAGCTGTTTTTT.

At least ten counts were recorded for this clonotype. The chain couples TRBV2 to TRBJ1-2; D uncertain. Germline CDR1 and CDR2: SNHLY and FYNNEI. Trimming shortened V by 7 bases and J by 4 bases, and 13 bases separated the two germline ends. The CDR3 covers 13 residues. The CDR3 sequence is CASNPGGRYGYTF. Here the CDR3 DNA reads TGTGCCAGCAACCCTGGCGGCCGCTATGGCTACACCTTC.

This clonotype was counted a few times. V and J are TRBV2 and TRBJ1-2, with a tentative D call TRBD1 (6 bases). Trimming stripped 4 bases from V and 3 bases from J, with 12 bases between. Germline CDR1 reads SNHLY; CDR2 reads FYNNEI. The CDR3 runs to 14 residues. The CDR3 loop is CASSGRRQDYGYTF. CDR3 nucleotide sequence: TGTGCCAGCAGTGGACGAAGACAGGACTATGGCTACACCTTC.

This sequence joins TRBV4-2 and TRBJ1-2, with D possibly being TRBD1 (6 bases). Germline loops: CDR1 LGHNA, CDR2 YNFKEQ. There are 17 residues in the CDR3. Trimming took off 0 bases at V and 3 bases at J, with 17 bases between the two ends. The CDR3 sequence: CASSQEVGWAGDYGYTF. The CDR3 DNA follows: TGTGCCAGCAGCCAAGAAGTGGGGTGGGCAGGGGACTATGGCTACACCTTC.

The V gene is TRBV7-2, the J gene TRBJ2-7, with D possibly TRBD2 on 5 matching bases. The CDR3 spans 15 residues. Germline CDR1 is SGHTA and CDR2 is FQGNSA. Trimming took 0 bases from V and 7 from J, leaving 16 bases between them. Here the CDR3 DNA reads TGTGCCAGCAGCTTAGCAGCGGACTCCTACAATGAGCAGTACTTC. Amino acids: CASSLAADSYNEQYF.